This TCR beta chain was documented in a study of T cells expressing NK-cell markers. Study in general: It was sorted CD3+CD56+NKG2C+, CD3+CD56+NKG2C- and CD3+CD56-NKG2C+ T cells that supplied the TCR beta repertoires.

Per germline, CDR1 MNHNS and CDR2 SASEGT. There are 12 residues in the CDR3. Synthesis of TCR beta cDNA relied on 5'RACE template switching carrying UMIs. TCRdb reprocessed the 5' RACE reads and stores each CDR3 protein as one record, lacking DNA. The sample shows some 110,000 distinct CDR3 sequences, and about a fifth sits with its ten largest clones. The specimen sequenced was blood T cells: a sorted CD56 or NKG2C T cell subset, CD4+ or CD8+ T cells, or bulk PBMC T cells (not recorded which). The TCR comes from a woman between 18 and 69 years old in good health. The rearrangement uses TRBV6-1 and TRBJ1-1; the TRBD1 assignment by TCRdb is unverifiable without DNA. Here the CDR3 reads CASSELGVVAFF.